The source of this T cell receptor (beta chain) is a study of liver allograft versus peripheral blood T cells. On the study more broadly: T cell receptor repertoires in transplanted livers were compared with those in recipients' peripheral blood. Regarding the study as a whole: It was reported that the T cell receptor repertoires found inside liver allografts differed from those that were detected in peripheral blood.

There are many counts of this clonotype. The antigen remains undetermined. TCRdb recomputed calls from the reads with MiXCR, one row per CDR3 protein. The data show some 14,000 distinct CDR3 sequences, 18% seen once. The CDR3 runs 15 residues. V lost 5 bases and J lost 4, with 15 bases in between. Per the germline V gene, CDR1 is SGHTA and CDR2 is FQGNSA. This TCR came from a human patient who had a liver transplant. Some T cells may have come from the graft donor. This chain links TRBV7-2 with TRBJ2-1; D uncertain. CDR3 coding DNA: TGTGCCAGCAGCACCGTAGGAGTGGGTTACAATGAGCAGTTCTTC. As protein: CASSTVGVGYNEQFF.